This T cell receptor beta chain comes out of a study of blood T cells in healthy people across ages (dated by TCRdb to about 2015). Background for the entire study: In model experiments, template switching captured about one uniquely barcoded TCR beta cDNA molecule for every two T cells. To track age-related changes in TCR beta repertoire diversity, the study relied on deep sequencing normalized with unique cDNA molecular identifiers. The donors were divided into four age groups: young (average roughly 17 years), middle-aged (about 39), aged (about 60) and long-lived (approximately 74). To avoid experimental bias, donors of different ages were randomly spread across the sequencing lanes. For two donors (one aged 18 to 29 and one aged 80 or older), the study analyzed two additional independent replicas of 1 million unique cDNA reads from the same blood draw.

Systemically healthy Caucasian individuals from Russia, 39 in total and aged about 6 to 95 years, were included as donors. Roughly 11 milliliters of peripheral blood were drawn from each donor into EDTA-treated Vacutainer tubes. Ficoll-Paque density-gradient centrifugation was used to isolate PBMCs, with at least 6 million per sample. Trizol reagent was used to extract total RNA from the PBMCs, yielding at least 6 micrograms per sample. The percentages of naive CD45RAhigh/CD27high T cells were determined by flow cytometry on a PBMC aliquot from every donor. Preparation of the library involved 5' RACE. The sequencing machine was an Illumina HiSeq 2500. A second PCR of roughly 7 to 12 cycles was performed with a sample-barcoded 5' primer and a J-beta primer mix. A unique molecular identifier was introduced onto each TCR beta cDNA molecule by a template-switch 5' adaptor carrying 12 random nucleotides. Each sample yielded at least 3 million CDR3-containing paired-end reads. All of the RNA was converted into first-strand cDNA using the Mint cDNA synthesis kit, with a TRBC-specific oligonucleotide serving as the primer. After uracil-DNA glycosylase treatment, a first 18-cycle PCR used universal primers M1SS and BC2_uni_R on all cDNA. Per the source publication's procedure: Each sample was normalized by randomly selecting 1 million high-quality reads, each carrying a distinct molecular identifier. Instead of being binned into consensus sequences, reads that shared molecular identifiers were thrown out. MiTCR, set to a Q25 quality threshold and the strictest error-elimination algorithm, was used for CDR3 identification, clonotype clustering and error correction. A nonparametric unseen species model using Euler transformation provided a lower-bound estimate of total TCR beta diversity. The public reads were reanalyzed by TCRdb: fastp trimming at Q25, MiXCR alignment, in-frame beta chains only. Identical CDR3 protein sequences are pooled into one entry, listed with their most common genes and DNA. TCRdb assigned the V and J calls; the authors' analysis was not used. This sample has some 710,000 distinct CDR3 sequences in its table, and 20% to 25% of those were observed once. Approximately 20% of the sample goes to the ten largest clones.

The trim is 1 base for V and 4 bases for J, with a gap of 11 bases between the germline ends. Spanning cysteine to phenylalanine, the CDR3 consists of 14 amino acids. The only DNA kept is the CDR3, 42 bases in frame from the first base. Per the germline V gene (reference sequence), SGHKS is the CDR1 and YYEKEE is the CDR2. The research as a whole found: The percentage of naive T cells measured by flow cytometry correlated strongly with observed TCR beta diversity. Conclusive comparison of naive and antigen-experienced compartments was prevented by the profiling of bulk unsorted PBMCs. Estimates of total diversity from one million sequenced T cells were regarded as lower bounds and underestimates. Observed TCR beta diversity per million T cells fell roughly linearly with age, and a significant reduction was already apparent by age roughly 40. Because the CMV infection status of the donors was unknown, age-related changes in expanded clonotypes may potentially have been confounded. Compared with the aged group, the long-lived group had more naive CD4+ T cells, fewer expanded clones and increased TCR diversity, suggesting age selection.

This clonotype has just a few counts. Its specific antigen is unknown. Base qualities are missing; no much larger clone stands one base away. Material for sequencing was blood. The sequence came from a man aged 65 to 85 in good health. This sequence uses TRBV5-5 and TRBJ1-1; the D gene is perhaps TRBD1, on 6 matching bases. CDR3 sequence: CASSLMARGTEAFF. The DNA sequence is given as TGTGCCAGCAGCTTGATGGCCAGGGGCACTGAAGCTTTCTTT.